A single sample is the source of the 27 T cell receptor beta chains below, sequenced in a study of T cell repertoires in cytomegalovirus infection. TCRdb recomputed calls from the reads with MiXCR, one row per CDR3 protein. The table includes hundreds of thousands of distinct CDR3 sequences, 30% to 40% detected once. The sample was PBMCs. The receptors originated from a human donor in good health (CMV status not recorded). Some clones in this sample may be carry-over from other donors' samples.

Comments on this clonotype: One base away lies a much larger clone, so this may be a sequencing read error. J is TRBJ2-7 and V is TRBV7-2, with 10 bases matching TRBD2. This CDR3 is built from 15 residues. In germline, CDR1 is SGHTA, CDR2 FQGNSA. The CDR3 sequence: CSSSKLAGASYEQYF. The CDR3 DNA reads as TGTTCCAGCAGCAAGCTAGCGGGGGCCTCCTACGAGCAGTACTTC.

The genes are TRBV5-6 and TRBJ1-6; D is possibly TRBD1 (5 bases). With 4 bases removed from V and 7 bases from J, the gap between germline ends came to 12 bases. CDR3 length equals 14 residues. Germline V gives CDR1 SGHDT, CDR2 YYEEEE. CDR3: CASSTGPSNSPLHF. DNA for the CDR3: TGTGCCAGCAGCACGGGACCGTCAAATTCACCCCTCCACTTT.

The chain couples TRBV24-1 to TRBJ2-3, with 7 positions matching TRBD1. The CDR3 covers 15 residues. Germline V gene data show CDR1 as KGHDR and CDR2 as SFDVKD. J was trimmed by 0 bases and V by 3 bases; bases with no gene match: 2. DNA for the CDR3: TGTGCCACCAGTGATGACAGGGTTAGCACAGATACGCAGTATTTT. Translated, it gives CATSDDRVSTDTQYF.

This clonotype was observed many times. The chain joins TRBV6-4 to TRBJ1-2; no clear D gene. Trimming took 4 bases from V and 2 from J, leaving 8 bases between them. Looked up from germline, CDR1 is MRHNA and CDR2 is SNTAGT. This CDR3 has 13 residues. DNA of the CDR3: TGTGCCAGCAGTGTCGACCGAAACTATGGCTACACCTTC. Encoded protein: CASSVDRNYGYTF.

This clonotype has just a few counts. V is TRBV5-5 and J is TRBJ2-6; 7 nucleotides line up with TRBD1. V shed 3 bases, J shed 0 bases, and the junction held 15 bases outside the gene matches. The CDR3 length is 20 residues. The V gene's germline CDR1 is SGHKS and CDR2 YYEKEE (reference sequence). The CDR3 region is CASSSSPGTDNRSGANVLTF. DNA of the CDR3: TGTGCCAGCAGCTCATCCCCAGGGACAGATAACCGCTCTGGGGCCAACGTCCTGACTTTC.

A few counts support this clonotype. This chain connects TRBV5-1 to TRBJ2-3; 8 nucleotides match TRBD2. This CDR3 contains 16 residues. The J segment lost 3 bases and the V segment lost 0 bases, leaving 6 bases of the junction unmatched. The V gene's germline CDR1 is SGHRS and CDR2 YFSETQ. In DNA form, the CDR3 reads TGCGCCAGCAGCTTGGCCGGGCGGGGGGTGACAGATACGCAGTATTTT. The encoded protein is CASSLAGRGVTDTQYF.

This clonotype was observed many times. The chain is built from TRBV7-2 and TRBJ2-3; D is ambiguous. With 1 base removed from V and 2 bases from J, the gap between germline ends came to 7 bases. The CDR3 spans 14 residues. Germline V gene sequence: CDR1 SGHTA, CDR2 FQGNSA. The CDR3, as DNA: TGTGCCAGCAGCTTAGGGATAATCACAGATACGCAGTATTTT. Translating gives CASSLGIITDTQYF.

This chain connects TRBV28 to TRBJ2-4, with 8 bases matching TRBD1. The CDR3 length is 17 residues. The ends lost 6 bases at V and 0 bases at J; junction bases unmatched: 10. The germline V gene encodes CDR1 MDHEN and CDR2 SYDVKM. The DNA of the CDR3 is TGTGCCAGCAGCTCGACAGGGGTCCTTCTAGCCAAAAACATTCAGTACTTC. Translating it yields CASSSTGVLLAKNIQYF.

This clonotype was counted a few times. V usage is TRBV6-1 and J usage is TRBJ2-7, with TRBD1 matching 11 bases. CDR3 length: 19 amino acids. Germline CDR1 is MNHNS and CDR2 is SASEGT. V was clipped by 5 bases and J by 3 bases; unmatched bases: 18. CDR3 nucleotide sequence: TGTGCCAGCAGTCCGAAACCGGGACAGGGGGTATTGGAGTACTACGAGCAGTACTTC. Translating it yields CASSPKPGQGVLEYYEQYF.

This chain links TRBV6-1 with TRBJ1-1; 7 bases agree with TRBD1. CDR1 and CDR2 from the germline V gene are MNHNS and SASEGT. V gave up 0 bases and J gave up 5 bases; unmatched junction bases: 6. This CDR3 has 15 amino acids. DNA of the CDR3: TGTGCCAGCAGTGAAGCTTCGACAGGGCTTACTGAAGCTTTCTTT. This encodes CASSEASTGLTEAFF.

This chain uses TRBV5-6 with TRBJ2-3, with 8 bases aligning to TRBD2. Trimming removed 1 base from V and 2 bases from J; junction bases left unmatched: 6. The CDR3 has 16 amino acids. Germline V gene sequence: CDR1 SGHDT, CDR2 YYEEEE. CDR3 DNA sequence: TGTGCCAGCAGCTTGTTACGGGGGGGAGACACAGATACGCAGTATTTT. Translation gives CASSLLRGGDTDTQYF.

The chain recombines TRBV4-2 with TRBJ2-2; TRBD2 is a possible D gene (5 bases). The V gene lost 1 base and the J gene lost 4 bases, with 7 bases spanning the gap. The CDR3 has 14 residues. CDR1 and CDR2 (germline): LGHNA, YNFKEQ. CDR3 residues: CASSQGELTGELFF. The CDR3 DNA is TGTGCCAGCAGCCAAGGGGAGCTCACCGGGGAGCTGTTTTTT.

This clonotype came up a few times. The rearrangement uses TRBV19 and TRBJ1-5; no clear D. The germline V gene encodes CDR1 LNHDA and CDR2 SQIVND (reference sequence). The CDR3 is 11 residues long. V lost 3 bases and J 14 bases, leaving 11 bases between the germline ends. CDR3 sequence (DNA): TGTGCCAGTAGTATTCAGCGGGAGAAGCATTTT. Amino acid sequence: CASSIQREKHF.

In nucleotides, the CDR3 is TGCGCCAGCAGCCAAGACGGGGTGTATCAGCCCCAGCATTTT. Translation: CASSQDGVYQPQHF. The genes are TRBV4-1 and TRBJ1-5; D unresolved. Trimming took 0 bases from V and 5 from J, leaving 8 bases between them. This CDR3 comprises 14 residues. Germline-derived CDR1 and CDR2 are MGHRA and YSYEKL.

This clonotype was counted a few times. The gene calls are TRBV6-6 and TRBJ1-5; 7 bases match TRBD1. The CDR3 length is 16 residues. Losses at the gene ends were 5 bases for V and 5 bases for J; bases not matched to a gene: 12. Germline loops: CDR1 MNHNY, CDR2 SVGAGI (reference sequence). CDR3 protein: CASSPTRGQKHQPQHF. The CDR3 nucleotides are TGTGCCAGCAGTCCCACCCGGGGACAGAAGCATCAGCCCCAGCATTTT.

This clonotype occurred a few times. The J gene is TRBJ1-1, the V gene TRBV11-2; 8 bases agree with TRBD1. The CDR3 covers 13 residues. J gave up 8 bases and V 0 bases, and 2 bases lay outside the gene matches. The germline gives CDR1 SGHAT, CDR2 FQNNGV. CDR3 residues: CASSLDRQGEAFF. CDR3 in DNA: TGTGCCAGCAGCTTAGATCGACAGGGGGAAGCTTTCTTT.

This clonotype has just a few counts. The chain uses TRBV6-2 or TRBV6-3 and TRBJ1-5, with a tentative D call TRBD1 (5 bases). This CDR3 comprises 13 residues. V lost 6 bases, J lost 8 bases, and 14 bases lay in between. The V gene's germline CDR1 is MNHEY and CDR2 SVGEGT. CDR3 in amino acids: CASRDGPGEPQHF. As DNA, the CDR3 is TGTGCCAGCAGAGACGGCCCGGGGGAGCCCCAGCATTTT.

This chain connects TRBV2 to TRBJ1-3; no clear D. Trimming left V 6 bases short and J 0 bases short, with 9 bases between. Germline values: CDR1 SNHLY, CDR2 FYNNEI. CDR3 length equals 14 residues. CDR3 coding DNA: TGTGCCAGCAGAGACCAAACCTCTGGAAACACCATATATTTT. Protein sequence: CASRDQTSGNTIYF.

V gene TRBV24-1 combines with J gene TRBJ2-7, with D hard to call. The CDR3 length is 13 residues. V was trimmed by 1 base and J by 5 bases, leaving 8 bases between them. Germline V gene sequence: CDR1 KGHDR, CDR2 SFDVKD. The CDR3 DNA reads TGTGCCACCAGTGATTTTAGGCTCGACGAGCAGTACTTC. Protein sequence: CATSDFRLDEQYF.

This clonotype has a handful of counts. The CDR3 bases are TGCAGGGCTGGGACGGGGGGCTACGAGCAGTACTTC. Translating it yields CRAGTGGYEQYF. This sequence joins TRBV20-1 and TRBJ2-7; 7 bases match TRBD2. Per the germline V gene, CDR1 is DFQATT and CDR2 is SNEGSKA (reference sequence). This CDR3 region has 12 residues.

Regarding this clonotype: An end of the junction differs from the germline gene, which may be a read error. This chain uses TRBV11-3 with TRBJ2-1; the D gene could be TRBD1 or TRBD2 (6 bases each). CDR3 length: 16 residues. From germline, CDR1 is SGHNT and CDR2 YENEEA. The CDR3 DNA sequence: TGTGCCAGCGGCTTAGTTACGGGGGCCGCCCTAAACGAGCAGTTCTTC. Translating it yields CASGLVTGAALNEQFF. Variable domain in full (rest from reference TRBV11-3 and TRBJ2-1): EAGVVQSPRYKIIEKKQPVAFWCNPISGHNTLYWYLQNLGQGPELLIRYENEEAVDDSQLPKDRFSAERLKGVDSTLKIQPAELGDSAVYLCASGLVTGAALNEQFFGPGTRLTVL.

Points on this clonotype: A much bigger clone sits one base away, suggesting this may be a read error. This chain uses TRBV7-2 with TRBJ2-1, with a tentative D call TRBD2 (6 bases). The ends were cut back, 4 bases at V and 10 bases at J, with 11 bases in the middle. The germline gives CDR1 SGHTA, CDR2 FQGNSA. The CDR3 consists of 12 residues. In nucleotides, the CDR3 is TGTGCCAGCAGCTGGGGACGGGAGGAGCAGTTCTTC. Residues: CASSWGREEQFF.

This clonotype was seen ten or more times. The chain carries TRBV6-1 and TRBJ2-2; the D gene is possibly TRBD1 (5 bases). This CDR3 region has 15 residues. Germline-derived CDR1 and CDR2 are MNHNS and SASEGT. Trimming removed 5 bases at V and 2 bases at J, with 12 bases between. The CDR3 region has the DNA TGTGCCAGCAGTTGGGGCAGGACCAACACCGGGGAGCTGTTTTTT. Translating gives CASSWGRTNTGELFF.

The V gene is TRBV28, the J gene TRBJ1-1; the D gene is possibly TRBD1 (5 bases). Germline V gene lookup returns CDR1 MDHEN and CDR2 SYDVKM. The CDR3 is made up of 14 amino acids. The V gene lost 6 bases and the J gene lost 0 bases, with 11 bases spanning the gap. The CDR3 loop reads CASRRQPMNTEAFF. In nucleotides, the CDR3 is TGTGCCAGCAGGAGACAGCCGATGAACACTGAAGCTTTCTTT.

This sequence joins TRBV5-6 and TRBJ1-6; D unresolved. V was shortened by 3 bases and J by 6 bases, with 16 bases between the two germline ends. This CDR3 comprises 16 residues. Per the germline V gene, CDR1 is SGHDT and CDR2 is YYEEEE. CDR3 DNA sequence: TGTGCCAGCAGCTCCAGGACCAGGTCCCCTAATTCACCCCTCCACTTT. It codes for CASSSRTRSPNSPLHF.

This rearrangement joins TRBV4-1 to TRBJ1-2; D ambiguous. CDR3 length: 13 amino acids. Trimming took 0 bases from V and 8 from J, leaving 10 bases between them. Germline-derived CDR1 and CDR2 are MGHRA and YSYEKL. CDR3 bases: TGCGCCAGCAGCCAAGATGAAGCTGGGGGCTACACCTTC. It translates to CASSQDEAGGYTF.

This clonotype was counted between two and nine times. The genes are TRBV24-1 and TRBJ1-2, with no clear D. The CDR3 contains 15 residues. Germline assignment: CDR1 KGHDR and CDR2 SFDVKD. V lost 1 base and J lost 9, with 17 bases in between. The CDR3 here is CATSDFSETYDRYTF. CDR3 DNA sequence: TGTGCCACCAGTGATTTCAGCGAGACGTATGACCGCTACACCTTC.